A selection of T cell receptor beta chains follows, all from one sample in a study of T cell repertoires in cytomegalovirus infection. TCRdb re-called the reads with MiXCR, one entry per CDR3 protein. The data contain around 210,000 distinct CDR3 sequences, approximately 6.7% of them seen just once; the ten biggest clones take up less than 7.5%. The sample taken for sequencing was PBMCs. These receptors were obtained from a human donor in good health (CMV status not recorded). Some clones in this sample may be carry-over from other donors' samples. Each CDR3 is given with its conserved first and last residue. A D gene is named only where the DNA matches it firmly. Not every row has a clone size; where given, it reads once, few, many or a size class.

v_call: TRBV7-2; j_call: TRBJ2-7; clone_size: many; d_call: .; cdr3_aa: CASSSGPAGSYF; cdr3_nt: TGTGCCAGCAGTTCGGGACCCGCGGGGTCGTACTTC
v_call: TRBV7-2; j_call: TRBJ2-3; clone_size: many; d_call: .; cdr3_aa: CASSADQPGDTQYF; cdr3_nt: TGTGCCAGCAGCGCGGATCAACCTGGGGATACGCAGTATTTT
v_call: TRBV5-6; j_call: TRBJ1-6; clone_size: many; d_call: .; cdr3_aa: CASSLGGGDSPLHF; cdr3_nt: TGTGCCAGCAGCTTGGGGGGAGGAGATTCACCCCTCCACTTT
v_call: TRBV7-2; j_call: TRBJ1-2; clone_size: many; d_call: .; cdr3_aa: CASSQSLGGYTF; cdr3_nt: TGTGCCAGCAGCCAGAGTCTAGGGGGCTACACCTTC
v_call: TRBV12-3/TRBV12-4; j_call: TRBJ2-3; clone_size: many; d_call: TRBD2; cdr3_aa: CASSLAVGTDTQYF; cdr3_nt: TGTGCCAGCTCACTAGCGGTTGGCACAGATACGCAGTATTTT
v_call: TRBV29-1; j_call: TRBJ1-2; clone_size: many; d_call: .; cdr3_aa: CSVVRQYGYTF; cdr3_nt: TGCAGCGTTGTCCGACAGTATGGCTACACCTTC
v_call: TRBV20-1; j_call: TRBJ2-5; clone_size: many; d_call: .; cdr3_aa: CSAANTADQETQYF; cdr3_nt: TGCAGTGCGGCGAACACAGCAGACCAAGAGACCCAGTACTTC
v_call: TRBV20-1; j_call: TRBJ2-5; clone_size: few; d_call: TRBD1; cdr3_aa: CSAPTGGQETQYF; cdr3_nt: TGCAGTGCCCCGACAGGGGGACAAGAGACCCAGTACTTC
v_call: TRBV20-1; j_call: TRBJ2-1; clone_size: many; d_call: .; cdr3_aa: CSAGTFGSYNEQFF; cdr3_nt: TGCAGTGCCGGGACTTTCGGCTCCTACAATGAGCAGTTCTTC
v_call: TRBV7-2; j_call: TRBJ2-4; clone_size: many; d_call: .; cdr3_aa: CASSRLERGGLAKNIQYF; cdr3_nt: TGTGCCAGCAGCCGCCTTGAGAGGGGGGGCCTGGCCAAAAACATTCAGTACTTC
v_call: TRBV5-5; j_call: TRBJ1-1; clone_size: many; d_call: .; cdr3_aa: CASSHRAPNTEAFF; cdr3_nt: TGTGCCAGCAGCCACCGGGCCCCGAACACTGAAGCTTTCTTT
v_call: TRBV2; j_call: TRBJ1-1; clone_size: few; d_call: .; cdr3_aa: CASSEAGYEAFF; cdr3_nt: TGTGCCAGCAGTGAAGCGGGTTACGAAGCTTTCTTT
v_call: TRBV7-1; j_call: TRBJ2-1; clone_size: .; d_call: TRBD1; cdr3_aa: CASRSGQGPHSNEQFF; cdr3_nt: TGTGCCAGCAGATCGGGACAGGGGCCCCATAGTAATGAGCAGTTCTTC
v_call: TRBV23-1; j_call: TRBJ2-7; clone_size: few; d_call: TRBD1; cdr3_aa: CASSHRDRVGVVGSYEQYF; cdr3_nt: TGCGCCAGCAGTCACCGGGACAGGGTGGGGGTAGTGGGGTCCTACGAGCAGTACTTC
v_call: TRBV7-2; j_call: TRBJ1-2; clone_size: many; d_call: .; cdr3_aa: CASSLGGGPYGYTF; cdr3_nt: TGTGCCAGCAGCTTAGGGGGGGGCCCCTATGGCTACACCTTC
v_call: TRBV19; j_call: TRBJ2-2; clone_size: many; d_call: TRBD1; cdr3_aa: CASRGTGSNTGELFF; cdr3_nt: TGTGCCAGCCGGGGGACAGGGTCAAACACCGGGGAGCTGTTTTTT
v_call: TRBV2; j_call: TRBJ1-1; clone_size: many; d_call: .; cdr3_aa: CASSDVKAAFF; cdr3_nt: TGTGCCAGCAGTGATGTTAAGGCAGCTTTCTTT
v_call: TRBV20-1; j_call: TRBJ2-1; clone_size: many; d_call: .; cdr3_aa: CSATRGDEQFF; cdr3_nt: TGCAGTGCTACCAGGGGCGATGAGCAGTTCTTC
v_call: TRBV6-2/TRBV6-3; j_call: TRBJ1-1; clone_size: many; d_call: .; cdr3_aa: CASSYSMLRGRMRRGTEAFF; cdr3_nt: TGTGCCAGCAGTTACTCGATGCTTCGTGGGAGAATGCGTCGCGGCACTGAAGCTTTCTTT
v_call: TRBV29-1; j_call: TRBJ2-3; clone_size: many; d_call: .; cdr3_aa: CSVHRSSSTDTQYF; cdr3_nt: TGCAGCGTTCACAGAAGTTCTAGCACAGATACGCAGTATTTT
v_call: TRBV24-1; j_call: TRBJ2-1; clone_size: many; d_call: TRBD2; cdr3_aa: CATSDRRGGYNEQFF; cdr3_nt: TGTGCCACCAGTGATCGTCGGGGGGGGTACAATGAGCAGTTCTTC
v_call: TRBV20-1; j_call: TRBJ1-2; clone_size: .; d_call: .; cdr3_aa: CSTRATPGYGYTF; cdr3_nt: TGCAGTACTAGGGCTACCCCCGGCTATGGCTACACCTTC
v_call: TRBV9; j_call: TRBJ2-1; clone_size: many; d_call: .; cdr3_aa: CASSPWGGRVGGNEQFF; cdr3_nt: TGTGCCAGCAGTCCATGGGGGGGGCGGGTCGGTGGTAATGAGCAGTTCTTC
v_call: TRBV20-1; j_call: TRBJ1-2; clone_size: many; d_call: .; cdr3_aa: CSASIDSYGYTF; cdr3_nt: TGCAGTGCTTCCATCGACAGCTATGGCTACACCTTC
v_call: TRBV29-1; j_call: TRBJ2-1; clone_size: .; d_call: TRBD1; cdr3_aa: CSGRPGQHAHNEQFF; cdr3_nt: TGCAGCGGGCGGCCGGGACAGCACGCTCACAATGAGCAGTTCTTC